This T cell receptor beta chain was recorded in a study of T cell responses to AZD1222 COVID-19 vaccine. Study outcomes and limitations: Spike-wide coverage was observed for vaccine-associated CD4 TCRs, with dominant responses at 160-218 and 743-854. Clonal diversity was possibly underestimated, and white British individuals and females predominated among donors. Nearly half of unique spike-specific TCRs reportedly avoided B.1.351 and B.1.1.7 mutated regions.

In regard to this clone: Its cognate antigen is unknown.

The repertoire was sequenced with immunoSEQ multiplex PCR; TCRdb's copy has only in-frame clones and lacks some. The data show some 120,000 clones, with 89% seen just once and 8% to 10% held by the top ten. This TCR came from an adult who received the AZD1222 COVID-19 vaccine. The input for sequencing was peripheral blood, taken 28 days after the second AZD1222 dose.

The CDR3 region has the DNA TGTGCCAGCAGCTCCGCAGGCTACGAGCAGTACTTC. This encodes CASSSAGYEQYF. V gene TRBV5-5 combines with J gene TRBJ2-7; D is unresolved. Trimming took 3 bases from V and 3 from J, leaving 7 bases between them. In germline, CDR1 is SGHKS, CDR2 YYEKEE (reference sequence). The CDR3 length is 12 residues.